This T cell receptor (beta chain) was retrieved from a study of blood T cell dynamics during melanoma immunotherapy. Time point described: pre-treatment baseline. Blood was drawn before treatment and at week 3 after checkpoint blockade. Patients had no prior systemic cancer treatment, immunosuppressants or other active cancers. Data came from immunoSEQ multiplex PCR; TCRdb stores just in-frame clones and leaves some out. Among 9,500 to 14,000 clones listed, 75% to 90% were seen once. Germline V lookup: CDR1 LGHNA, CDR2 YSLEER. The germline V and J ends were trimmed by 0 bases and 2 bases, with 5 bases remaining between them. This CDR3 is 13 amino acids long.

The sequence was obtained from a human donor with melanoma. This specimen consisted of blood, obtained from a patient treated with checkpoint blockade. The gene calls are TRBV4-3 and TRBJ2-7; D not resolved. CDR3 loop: CASSQDRAYEQYF. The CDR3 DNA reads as TGCGCCAGCAGCCAAGACAGAGCCTACGAGCAGTACTTC.